This T cell receptor beta chain was profiled in a study of monozygotic twins with cystic fibrosis. CDR1 is LNHDA and CDR2 is SQIVND in the germline V gene (reference sequence). The V gene lost 3 bases and the J gene lost 3 bases, with 11 bases spanning the gap. The CDR3 consists of 14 residues. Measured with immunoSEQ multiplex PCR; TCRdb has only the in-frame clones, and not every one. Of approximately 25,000 clones in the sample, around 93% were seen once. The sequencing sample was made of blood. This receptor was taken from a girl aged 2-15 years with cystic fibrosis. The chain combines TRBV19 with TRBJ1-2; D gene uncertain. CDR3 amino acids: CASSMSLWDYGYTF. CDR3 bases: TGTGCCAGTAGTATGTCATTGTGGGACTATGGCTACACCTTC.